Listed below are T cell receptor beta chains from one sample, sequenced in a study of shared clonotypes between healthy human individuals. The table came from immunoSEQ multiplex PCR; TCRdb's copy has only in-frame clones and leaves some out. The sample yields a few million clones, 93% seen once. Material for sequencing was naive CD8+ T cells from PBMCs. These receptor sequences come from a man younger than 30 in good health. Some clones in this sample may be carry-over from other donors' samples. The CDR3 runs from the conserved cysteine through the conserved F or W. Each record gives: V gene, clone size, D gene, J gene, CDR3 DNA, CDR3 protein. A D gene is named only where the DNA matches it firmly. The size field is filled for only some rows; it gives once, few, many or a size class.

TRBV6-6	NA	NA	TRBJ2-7	TGTGCCAGCAGTTACGAGCAGGGGCTCTCCTACGAGCAGTACTTC	CASSYEQGLSYEQYF
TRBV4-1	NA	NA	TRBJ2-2	TGCGCCAGCAGCCACGTAGCGGTCGCGAACACCGGGGAGCTGTTTTTT	CASSHVAVANTGELFF
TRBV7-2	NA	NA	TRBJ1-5	TGTGCCAGCAGCTTAGACAGCCGGGGGCGGGGGAACAATAATCAGCCCCAGCATTTT	CASSLDSRGRGNNNQPQHF
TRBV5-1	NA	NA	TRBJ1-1	TGCGCCAGCAGCTTGGGTTGGGGAAAGAACACTGAAGCTTTCTTT	CASSLGWGKNTEAFF
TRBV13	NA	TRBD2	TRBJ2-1	TGTGCCAGCAGCCCCCCCGGGGGGGGGAATGAGCAGTTCTTC	CASSPPGGGNEQFF
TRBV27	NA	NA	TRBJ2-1	TGTGCCAGCAGTTTATGGGCTACGAATGAGCAGTTCTTC	CASSLWATNEQFF
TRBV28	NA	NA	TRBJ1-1	TGTGCCAGCAGTTTATTCAGGGGCGAGGTGAACACTGAAGCTTTCTTT	CASSLFRGEVNTEAFF
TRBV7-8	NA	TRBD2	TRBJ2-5	TGTGCCAGCAGCCGCACTAGCGGGGAGATTTGGGAGACCCAGTACTTC	CASSRTSGEIWETQYF
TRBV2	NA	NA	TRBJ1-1	TGTGCCAGCATGCAGGGGAACACTGAAGCTTTCTTT	CASMQGNTEAFF
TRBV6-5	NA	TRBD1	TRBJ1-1	TGTGCCAGCAGTCGGACAGGGCGTCTGGCTGAAGCTTTCTTT	CASSRTGRLAEAFF
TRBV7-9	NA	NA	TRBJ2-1	TGTGCCAGCAGCCGGGGGAGCAATGAGCAGTTCTTC	CASSRGSNEQFF
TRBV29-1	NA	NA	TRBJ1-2	TGCAGCGTTCCGGACTATGGCTACACCTTC	CSVPDYGYTF
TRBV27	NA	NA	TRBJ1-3	TGTGCCAGCAGTTTCGGGGACACCATATATTTT	CASSFGDTIYF
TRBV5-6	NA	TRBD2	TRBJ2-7	TGTGCCAGCAGCTTGGTGCGAGCGGGAGGCTCCTACGAGCAGTACTTC	CASSLVRAGGSYEQYF
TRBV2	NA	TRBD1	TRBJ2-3	TGTGCCAGCACCCGGGACAGGGGCACAGCGACAGATACGCAGTATTTT	CASTRDRGTATDTQYF
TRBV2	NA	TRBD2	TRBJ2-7	TGTGCCACCCTGGGGGCGGGAGGAGTGGGGAACGAGCAGTACTTC	CATLGAGGVGNEQYF
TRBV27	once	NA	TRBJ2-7	TGTGCCAGCAGTTTATCGGGGGAGGTAGCGATTCACGGGCAGTACTTC	CASSLSGEVAIHGQYF
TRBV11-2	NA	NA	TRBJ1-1	TGTGCCAGCAGCGGTCCAAGGGGAACTGAAGCTTTCTTT	CASSGPRGTEAFF
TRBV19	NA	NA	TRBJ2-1	TGTGCCAGTACCCAGAGGGGGAGGGCCCTGGTCAATGAGCAGTTCTTC	CASTQRGRALVNEQFF
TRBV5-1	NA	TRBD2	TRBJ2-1	TGCGCCAGCAGCTTGTCGCATCGGGAGGAGCGGGAGGGTAATGAGCAGTTCTTC	CASSLSHREEREGNEQFF
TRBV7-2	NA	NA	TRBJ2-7	TGTGCCAGCAGCGGACGGGGAATCTACGAGCAGTACTTC	CASSGRGIYEQYF
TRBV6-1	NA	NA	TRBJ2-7	TGTGCCAGCAGTGAAGGGGTCTCCTACGAGCAGTACTTC	CASSEGVSYEQYF
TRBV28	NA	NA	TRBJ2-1	TGTGCCAGCAGCTTACAAAGCTACAATGAGCAGTTCTTC	CASSLQSYNEQFF
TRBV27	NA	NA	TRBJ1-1	TGTGCCAGCAGTTCACGGTTGAACACTGAAGCTTTCTTT	CASSSRLNTEAFF
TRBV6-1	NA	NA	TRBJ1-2	TGTGCCAGCAGTGAACACCGACTGAATGGCTACACCTTC	CASSEHRLNGYTF
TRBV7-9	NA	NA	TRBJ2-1	TGTGCCAGCAGCTACGGGACTAATGAGCAGTTCTTC	CASSYGTNEQFF
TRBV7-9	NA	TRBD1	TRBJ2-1	TGTGCCAGCAGCTTCCGTTCCGGGACAGACAATGAGCAGTTCTTC	CASSFRSGTDNEQFF
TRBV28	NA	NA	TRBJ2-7	TGTGCCAGCAGTTTCCATAGGGGACCCTACGAGCAGTACTTC	CASSFHRGPYEQYF
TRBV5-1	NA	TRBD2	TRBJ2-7	TGCGCCAGCAGCCAGGGACTAGCGGGATCCCTTATTTTCGAGCAGTACTTC	CASSQGLAGSLIFEQYF
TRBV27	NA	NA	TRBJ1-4	TGTGCCAGCACCGACAATGTTGCAACTAATGAAAAACTGTTTTTT	CASTDNVATNEKLFF
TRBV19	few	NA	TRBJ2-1	TGTGCCAGTAGTTCCGGGACCGGATCCTACAATGAGCAGTTCTTC	CASSSGTGSYNEQFF
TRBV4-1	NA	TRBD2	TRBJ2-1	TGCGCCAGCAGCCACCGAGCCGGGGCGGGGGGGATCTACAATGAGCAGTTCTTC	CASSHRAGAGGIYNEQFF
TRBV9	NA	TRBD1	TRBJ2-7	TGTGCCAGCAGCGTTGGGGACAGCACCTCCTACGAGCAGTACTTC	CASSVGDSTSYEQYF
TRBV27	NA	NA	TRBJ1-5	TGTGCCAGCAGTTTATCGTACGGCAATCAGCCCCAGCATTTT	CASSLSYGNQPQHF
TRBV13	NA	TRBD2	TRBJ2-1	TGTGCCAGCAGCGGGAGGGACTACAATGAGCAGTTCTTC	CASSGRDYNEQFF
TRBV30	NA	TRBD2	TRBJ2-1	TGTGCCGGCACACCCCCCCCTACTAGCGATACATCCTACAATGAGCAGTTCTTC	CAGTPPPTSDTSYNEQFF
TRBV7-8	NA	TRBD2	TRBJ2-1	TGTGCCAGCAGCCCTCTAGCGGGAGGGAACTACAATGAGCAGTTCTTC	CASSPLAGGNYNEQFF
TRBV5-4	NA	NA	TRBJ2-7	TGTGCCAGCAGCCCAACACAGGGACTCTACGAGCAGTACTTC	CASSPTQGLYEQYF
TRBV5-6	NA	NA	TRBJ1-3	TGTGCCAGCAGCTTGTTAACGAACGGATTTTCTGGAAACACCATATATTTT	CASSLLTNGFSGNTIYF
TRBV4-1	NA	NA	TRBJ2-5	TGCGCCAGCAGCCCAGTGGGGCGGGACGAAGAGACCCAGTACTTC	CASSPVGRDEETQYF